A single sample gave rise to the 29 T cell receptor beta chains below, sequenced in a study of vaccination and CD4 T cells after COVID-19. The assay that was used to sequence DNA from cultured CD4+ T cells was the Oncomine TCR Beta short-read assay. A single record per CDR3 protein comes from TCRdb applying MiXCR to the PCR reads. The data show 15,000 to 20,000 distinct CDR3 sequences, roughly 53% seen once. Treatment indicated: approximately 9-day PBMC culture with coronavirus spike peptide pools or control peptides (ViraFEST assay). The antigens these receptors bind are not known. The sample consisted of CD4+ T cells from blood, cultured in vitro. The receptors here all came from a human donor who had recovered from COVID-19.

This clonotype was counted between two and nine times. The chain joins TRBV27 to TRBJ1-1; 7 positions match TRBD1. This CDR3 region has 13 residues. Per germline, CDR1 MNHEY and CDR2 SMNVEV (reference sequence). The junction had 7 bases not matched to a gene; V was cut back by 5 bases and J by 7 bases. The CDR3 loop reads CASSLRQGDEAFF. The CDR3 DNA sequence: TGTGCCAGCAGTCTCCGACAGGGAGATGAAGCTTTCTTT.

The chain is built from TRBV7-8 and TRBJ1-3; 9 bases are shared with TRBD1. This CDR3 contains 16 residues. Germline CDR1 is SGHVS and CDR2 is FQNEAQ. Trimming cost V 3 bases and J 2 bases; bases outside gene matches: 5. CDR3 sequence reads: CASSLGGQGTGNTIYF. The CDR3 DNA is TGTGCCAGCAGCTTGGGGGGACAGGGAACTGGAAACACCATATATTTT. Complete variable domain (other parts from reference TRBV7-8 and TRBJ1-3): GAGVSQSPRYKVAKRGQDVALRCDPISGHVSLFWYQQALGQGPEFLTYFQNEAQLDKSGLPSDRFFAERPEGSVSTLKIQRTQQEDSAVYLCASSLGGQGTGNTIYFGEGSWLTVV.

This clonotype was counted only a few times. The chain combines TRBV2 with TRBJ1-6; possible D gene TRBD1, 5 bases. This CDR3 has 15 residues. Germline CDR1 and CDR2: SNHLY and FYNNEI. The V end lost 4 bases, the J end lost 6 bases, and 13 bases lay between the germline ends. This CDR3 is CASSALEGRNSPLHF. The CDR3 DNA is TGTGCCAGCAGTGCCCTCGAGGGGCGTAATTCACCCCTCCACTTT.

The chain has TRBV5-1 and TRBJ1-1; maybe TRBD1 (6 bases). V was shortened by 3 bases and J by 1 base, with 13 bases between the two germline ends. The germline gives CDR1 SGHRS, CDR2 YFSETQ. The CDR3 loop spans 15 amino acids. The CDR3 loop is CASSSGGLRNTEAFF. CDR3 nucleotides: TGCGCCAGCAGCTCGGGGGGGCTCAGGAACACTGAAGCTTTCTTT.

The chain has TRBV20-1 and TRBJ2-5; 9 positions match TRBD1. Germline assignment: CDR1 DFQATT and CDR2 SNEGSKA (reference sequence). The CDR3 has 13 residues. Unmatched junction bases numbered 8, after V lost 5 bases and J lost 7 bases. For the CDR3, the DNA is TGCAGTGCTTGGGACAGGGCCGGGGGGACCCAGTACTTC. Protein sequence: CSAWDRAGGTQYF.

This clonotype turned up a few times. The rearrangement uses TRBV20-1 and TRBJ1-2; D unclear. Germline V CDR1 and CDR2: DFQATT, SNEGSKA (reference sequence). V was shortened by 0 bases and J by 0 bases, with 11 bases between the two germline ends. The CDR3 loop spans 15 amino acids. DNA of the CDR3: TGCAGTGCTAGAGATCCGAAAGATCCTAACTATGGCTACACCTTC. Translation gives CSARDPKDPNYGYTF.

The chain couples TRBV12-3 or TRBV12-4 to TRBJ1-5; 7 bases map to TRBD1. The J segment lost 3 bases and the V segment lost 5 bases, leaving 7 bases of the junction unmatched. The CDR3 loop spans 15 amino acids. The CDR3 is CASSTGTASNQPQHF. In DNA, the CDR3 is TGTGCCAGCAGTACCGGGACAGCCTCCAATCAGCCCCAGCATTTT.

This clonotype was seen more than once but under ten times. For the CDR3, the DNA is TGCGCCAGCAGTGAGTCGTCCCCAGCGGCAGGGGATCATCAGCCCCAGCATTTT. Residues: CASSESSPAAGDHQPQHF. The chain carries TRBV10-1 and TRBJ1-5; TRBD1 is a possible D gene (6 bases). V was clipped by 0 bases and J by 5 bases, with 20 bases between them. The CDR3 extends over 18 amino acids. Germline CDR1 reads WNHNN; CDR2 reads SYGVQD (reference sequence).

This clonotype has more than one count but fewer than ten. The chain carries TRBV6-2 or TRBV6-3 and TRBJ1-5; D is ambiguous. The V gene's germline CDR1 is MNHEY and CDR2 SVGEGT. V was shortened by 5 bases and J by 0 bases, with 8 bases between the two germline ends. There are 14 residues in the CDR3. The CDR3 nucleotides are TGTGCCAGCAGTCCCAGTAATAGCAATCAGCCCCAGCATTTT. This translates into CASSPSNSNQPQHF.

The chain has TRBV7-9 and TRBJ2-2; tentatively, D is TRBD2 (6 bases). Per the germline V gene, CDR1 is SEHNR and CDR2 is FQNEAQ (reference sequence). Between the trimmed V and J ends, which lost 5 bases and 5 bases, there was a span of 15 bases. This CDR3 is 15 amino acids long. This CDR3 is CASSRDLTATGELFF. The CDR3 DNA is TGTGCCAGCAGCCGGGACTTGACGGCGACCGGGGAGCTGTTTTTT.

This clonotype was seen a handful of times. The chain uses TRBV6-1 and TRBJ1-2, with 7 bases fitting TRBD1. Germline lookup yields CDR1 MNHNS and CDR2 SASEGT. V was clipped by 5 bases and J by 6 bases; unmatched bases: 9. The CDR3 has 14 residues. Here the CDR3 reads CASSRDQGVNGYTF. The CDR3 DNA sequence: TGTGCCAGCAGTAGAGATCAGGGGGTAAATGGCTACACCTTC.

V gene TRBV6-1 combines with J gene TRBJ2-3, with 7 bases that match TRBD2. The CDR3 is made up of 15 amino acids. The germline CDR1 and CDR2 sequences are MNHNS and SASEGT. Trimming cost V 8 bases and J 0 bases; bases outside gene matches: 8. CDR3 in amino acids: CASGDEAGSTDTQYF. CDR3 nucleotide sequence: TGTGCCAGCGGCGACGAAGCGGGGAGCACAGATACGCAGTATTTT.

This clonotype was counted only a few times. This chain uses TRBV27 with TRBJ1-1, with a weak D call TRBD1 (6 bases). CDR1 and CDR2 from the germline V gene are MNHEY and SMNVEV (reference sequence). V gave up 2 bases and J gave up 3 bases, with 10 bases separating them. The CDR3 is 14 amino acids. The CDR3 loop reads CASSLQGRDTEAFF. Here the CDR3 DNA reads TGTGCCAGCAGTTTACAGGGGCGGGACACTGAAGCTTTCTTT.

The table lists this clonotype with a few counts. The CDR3 DNA is TGCGCCAGCAGCCTTGATTTTGGACTAGCGGGGGGTAAGACCCAGTACTTC. The encoded protein is CASSLDFGLAGGKTQYF. The chain carries TRBV4-1 and TRBJ2-5; 14 nucleotides match TRBD2. V trimming: 4 bases; J trimming: 6 bases; junction bases outside the gene matches: 10. The CDR3 is 17 residues long. Germline V gives CDR1 MGHRA, CDR2 YSYEKL.

The chain is built from TRBV6-1 and TRBJ1-6; TRBD1 is a possible D gene (5 bases). The CDR3 runs 13 residues. Germline V gives CDR1 MNHNS, CDR2 SASEGT. V lost 4 bases, J lost 10 bases, and 11 bases lay in between. Written as DNA, the CDR3 is TGTGCCAGCAGTGGGGGGGGAGAGTCACCCCTCCACTTT. Protein sequence: CASSGGGESPLHF.

V is TRBV20-1 and J is TRBJ1-2; 9 nucleotides match TRBD1. This CDR3 region has 12 residues. Germline assignment: CDR1 DFQATT and CDR2 SNEGSKA (reference sequence). The ends lost 6 bases at V and 3 bases at J; junction bases unmatched: 2. The CDR3 protein is CSAGQGDYGYTF. The CDR3 DNA is TGCAGTGCGGGACAGGGTGACTATGGCTACACCTTC.

The rearrangement links TRBV7-2 to TRBJ1-1; D ambiguous. This CDR3 spans 14 amino acids. The V gene's germline CDR1 is SGHTA and CDR2 FQGNSA. The V and J ends lost 5 bases and 0 bases respectively, with 10 bases between them. CDR3 sequence (DNA): TGTGCCAGCAGCCTCTTGGGAATGAACACTGAAGCTTTCTTT. This codes for CASSLLGMNTEAFF.

The chain carries TRBV6-2 or TRBV6-3 and TRBJ2-5; D ambiguous. The CDR3 spans 13 residues. Deletions cut 0 bases from V and 1 base from J, with 3 bases between. The germline gives CDR1 MNHEY, CDR2 SVGEGT. The chain's CDR3 is CASSYSIQETQYF. DNA of the CDR3: TGTGCCAGCAGTTACTCGATCCAAGAGACCCAGTACTTC.

The chain links TRBV24-1 to TRBJ1-1; tentatively, D is TRBD1 (5 bases). Trimming cost V 1 base and J 1 base, with 12 bases left between them. This CDR3 spans 16 amino acids. The germline CDR1 and CDR2 sequences are KGHDR and SFDVKD. The CDR3 region is CATSDLTGVANTEAFF. In DNA, the CDR3 is TGTGCCACCAGTGATTTAACGGGGGTGGCGAACACTGAAGCTTTCTTT.

The rearrangement links TRBV4-3 to TRBJ2-7; 11 nucleotides agree with TRBD2. J was trimmed by 2 bases and V by 3 bases; bases with no gene match: 6. Germline CDR1 reads LGHNA; CDR2 reads YSLEER. The CDR3 runs to 16 residues. CDR3 nucleotide sequence: TGCGCCAGCAGCCAGGCCCGGACTAGCGGGCCCTACGAGCAGTACTTC. As protein: CASSQARTSGPYEQYF.

This chain joins TRBV7-8 and TRBJ1-2; tentatively, D is TRBD1 (6 bases). From germline, CDR1 is SGHVS and CDR2 FQNEAQ. The CDR3 spans 14 residues. The germline V and J ends were trimmed by 3 bases and 5 bases, with 13 bases remaining between them. The CDR3: CASSFHRAGYGYTF. The CDR3 DNA sequence: TGTGCCAGCAGCTTCCACAGGGCCGGATATGGCTACACCTTC.

The chain couples TRBV20-1 to TRBJ2-7; a weak D match, TRBD2 (6 bases). This CDR3 is built from 16 residues. With 0 bases removed from V and 2 bases from J, the gap between germline ends came to 17 bases. The V gene's germline CDR1 is DFQATT and CDR2 SNEGSKA (reference sequence). The CDR3 DNA sequence: TGCAGTGCTAGAGACAGGGTTCGGGGGAGGACCTACGAGCAGTACTTC. Protein: CSARDRVRGRTYEQYF.

The chain uses TRBV5-1 and TRBJ2-5; D is uncertain. The CDR3 is 17 amino acids. The V gene lost 4 bases and the J gene lost 5 bases, with 24 bases spanning the gap. In germline, CDR1 is SGHRS, CDR2 YFSETQ. CDR3 protein: CASSQSGRVDTWETQYF. For the CDR3, the DNA is TGCGCCAGCAGCCAATCCGGACGGGTCGACACCTGGGAGACCCAGTACTTC.

This clonotype has a handful of counts. The chain uses TRBV20-1 and TRBJ1-4; D remains unclear. The CDR3 totals 14 residues. The germline gives CDR1 DFQATT, CDR2 SNEGSKA (reference sequence). V lost 0 bases, J lost 5 bases, and 10 bases lay in between. The CDR3 DNA is TGCAGTGCTAGAGATCCCGGGTCCAATGAAAAACTGTTTTTT. This sequence encodes CSARDPGSNEKLFF.

The J gene is TRBJ1-2, the V gene TRBV29-1; D remains ambiguous. V was cut by 1 base and J by 8 bases, with 17 bases left in between. The germline V gene encodes CDR1 SQVTM and CDR2 ANQGSEA. The CDR3 consists of 14 residues. The CDR3 is CSVEARQRAGGYTF. The CDR3 nucleotides read TGCAGCGTTGAAGCACGCCAAAGGGCGGGCGGCTACACCTTC.

The V gene is TRBV20-1, the J gene TRBJ2-7; 12 positions match TRBD2. This CDR3 comprises 15 residues. Germline V gene lookup returns CDR1 DFQATT and CDR2 SNEGSKA (reference sequence). The trim removed 2 bases at V and 6 bases at J, leaving 8 bases unmatched. The CDR3 DNA reads TGCAGTGCTAGACGGACTAGCGGGGACCTAACCGAGCAGTACTTC. It codes for CSARRTSGDLTEQYF.

This clonotype was seen more than once but under ten times. The V gene is TRBV15, the J gene TRBJ2-7, with TRBD2 matching over 8 bases. CDR1 is LNHNV, CDR2 YYDKDF, per germline (reference sequence). CDR3 size: 19 residues. V was clipped by 0 bases and J by 4 bases; unmatched bases: 17. The CDR3 is CATSRDLSGFSGRRYEQYF. CDR3 coding DNA: TGTGCCACCAGCAGAGATCTTTCGGGTTTCAGCGGGAGAAGGTACGAGCAGTACTTC.

About this clonotype: At one end, the junction sequence differs from germline, possibly due to a read error. This chain joins TRBV7-7 and TRBJ2-1; the match to TRBD2 covers 7 bases. Germline lookup yields CDR1 SSHAT and CDR2 FNYEAQ (reference sequence). This CDR3 region has 14 residues. As DNA, the CDR3 is TGTGCTAGCAGCCAAACTGCTAGCGGCGATGAGCAGTTCTTC. Translating it yields CASSQTASGDEQFF.

The chain carries TRBV7-3 and TRBJ1-1; D is unresolved. The V end was cut by 6 bases, the J end by 0 bases, with 8 bases between. Per germline, CDR1 SGHTA and CDR2 FQGTGA. This CDR3 is 13 amino acids long. The CDR3 protein is CASSSQVNTEAFF. The CDR3 DNA follows: TGTGCCAGCAGTTCGCAGGTGAACACTGAAGCTTTCTTT.